This entry concerns a single T cell receptor beta chain. Its antigen is as yet unknown. Assay used: immunoSEQ multiplex PCR; TCRdb lists only in-frame clones, some missing. The repertoire consists of roughly 250,000 clones, with just under 90% occurring once and the leading ten covering around 2.6%. The study drew the donors from its roughly 110-subject validation cohort, separate from the roughly 700-subject first cohort. The sample comes from a study of cytomegalovirus exposure and HLA in healthy donors. Points from the study as a whole: Most TCR sequences were seen very rarely across donors, but some public TCRs occurred in many. As confirmed in vitro, three CMV-associated chains were specific for CMV antigens.

The CDR3 extends over 15 amino acids. CDR1 and CDR2 (germline): SGHTA, FQGNSA. The germline V and J ends were trimmed by 0 bases and 7 bases, with 13 bases remaining between them. The source is a man aged 18 to 30 in good health and CMV-seronegative. The source material was PBMCs. The chain carries TRBV7-2 and TRBJ1-5, with D tentatively TRBD1 (5 bases). CDR3 coding DNA: TGTGCCAGCAGCTTAGCGCGGGGGAATGGACAGCCCCAGCATTTT. Its protein is CASSLARGNGQPQHF.